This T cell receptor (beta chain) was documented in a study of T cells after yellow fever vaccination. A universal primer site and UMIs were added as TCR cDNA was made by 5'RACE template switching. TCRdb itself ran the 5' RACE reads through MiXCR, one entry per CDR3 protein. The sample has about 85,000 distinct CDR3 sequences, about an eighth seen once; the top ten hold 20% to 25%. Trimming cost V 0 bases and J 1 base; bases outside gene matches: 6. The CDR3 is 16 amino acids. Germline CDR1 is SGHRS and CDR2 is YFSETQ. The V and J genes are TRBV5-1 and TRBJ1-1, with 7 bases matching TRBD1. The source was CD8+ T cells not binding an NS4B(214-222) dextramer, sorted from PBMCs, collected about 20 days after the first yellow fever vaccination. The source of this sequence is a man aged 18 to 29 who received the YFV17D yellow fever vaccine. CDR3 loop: CASSLVERGPNTEAFF. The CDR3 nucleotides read TGCGCCAGCAGCTTGGTGGAAAGGGGGCCGAACACTGAAGCTTTCTTT.